The rows below give T cell receptor beta chains drawn from one sample of a study of tumor-infiltrating lymphocytes in primary liver carcinoma. Using its own MiXCR run on the multiplex PCR reads, TCRdb lists one record per CDR3 protein. The table shows hundreds of thousands of distinct CDR3 sequences, with 55% to 65% occurring only once. Specimen: peripheral blood. These receptors were obtained from a man aged 40-49 years with primary liver carcinoma and hepatitis B virus infection. The CDR3 runs from the conserved cysteine through the conserved F or W. A D gene is named only where the DNA matches it firmly.

CDR3aa	j_gene	v_gene	d_gene
CSNSPERHHNEQFF	TRBJ2-1	TRBV11-2	.
CASSFTGTGILYYGHTF	TRBJ1-2	TRBV28	TRBD1
CASSPENNSPPHF	TRBJ1-6	TRBV6-6	.
CASSFPPGVAGVSYNEQFF	TRBJ2-1	TRBV11-2	TRBD2
CASSTKGTGTGPISVSGNTIYF	TRBJ1-3	TRBV6-6	TRBD1
CSVVGLAGVGTDRQYF	TRBJ2-3	TRBV29-1	TRBD2
CASSLASGSNTDTRYF	TRBJ2-3	TRBV11-3	TRBD2
CASSRDRDSYEQYF	TRBJ2-7	TRBV19	.
CASSSNRVDNYGYTF	TRBJ1-2	TRBV28	.
CASNYLRPRDMNTEAFF	TRBJ1-1	TRBV6-5	.
CAISSGGQFETQYF	TRBJ2-5	TRBV5-4	.
CASSRARGLADTDTQYF	TRBJ2-3	TRBV28	TRBD2
CASSAGGLYGYTF	TRBJ1-2	TRBV28	.
CAWTLQGWSYEQYF	TRBJ2-7	TRBV30	.
CTSSLGGPGNYEQYF	TRBJ2-7	TRBV4-2	.
CSVFGTGTEQYF	TRBJ2-7	TRBV29-1	TRBD1
CASSISGPTGELFF	TRBJ2-2	TRBV5-1	.
CASSEESSGSRRYEQFF	TRBJ2-1	TRBV10-1	TRBD2
CASTDVSEMELFF	TRBJ2-2	TRBV2	.
CAWSETGRSSPLHF	TRBJ1-6	TRBV30	.
CACPGGPYYGYTF	TRBJ1-2	TRBV30	.
CASSRSSRGGGASYGYTF	TRBJ1-2	TRBV4-2	TRBD1
CASSHHLSGGTGELFF	TRBJ2-2	TRBV6-2/TRBV6-3	TRBD2
CASSRSWTDRGIEAFF	TRBJ1-1	TRBV4-1	TRBD1
CASSPGTSGTRSGDEQYF	TRBJ2-7	TRBV6-5	TRBD2
CNFALSGNTIYF	TRBJ1-3	TRBV29-1	.
CASGPGTTQYF	TRBJ2-3	TRBV7-9	.
CSRSNLFRGAHEQYF	TRBJ2-7	TRBV6-5	.
CACSQDGRPEYNEQFF	TRBJ2-1	TRBV4-1	.
CASSYSRLPLHF	TRBJ1-6	TRBV6-2/TRBV6-3	.
CARSSTGGIAKSIQYF	TRBJ2-4	TRBV7-8	TRBD1
CASRPGLAGAIQETQYF	TRBJ2-5	TRBV6-5	TRBD2
CASSLDLGAPGETQYF	TRBJ2-5	TRBV11-2	.
CAISVRGQSYGYTF	TRBJ1-2	TRBV10-3	TRBD1
CASSLAGVLSSYKQYF	TRBJ2-7	TRBV11-2	.
CASSQVDRPYYGYTF	TRBJ1-2	TRBV4-3	.
CATYRVGDYIQYF	TRBJ2-4	TRBV6-2/TRBV6-3	.
CASSPVGPPDEQFF	TRBJ2-1	TRBV11-1	.
CASSQEMVTNYGYTF	TRBJ1-2	TRBV4-2	.
CASSFGDFWFF	TRBJ2-1	TRBV28	.
CRGLTGVINEQFF	TRBJ2-1	TRBV29-1	TRBD1